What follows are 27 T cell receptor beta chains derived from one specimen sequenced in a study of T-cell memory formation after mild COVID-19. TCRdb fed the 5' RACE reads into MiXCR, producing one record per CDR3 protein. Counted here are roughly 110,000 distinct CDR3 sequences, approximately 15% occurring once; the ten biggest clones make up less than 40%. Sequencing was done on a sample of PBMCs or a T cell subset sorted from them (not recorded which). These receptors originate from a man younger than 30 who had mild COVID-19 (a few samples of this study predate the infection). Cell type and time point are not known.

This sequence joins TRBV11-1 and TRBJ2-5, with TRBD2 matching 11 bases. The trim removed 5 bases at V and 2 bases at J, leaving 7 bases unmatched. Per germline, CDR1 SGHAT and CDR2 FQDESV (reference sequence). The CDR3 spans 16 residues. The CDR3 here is CASSRGGLAVQETQYF. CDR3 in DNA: TGTGCCAGCAGCCGGGGGGGACTAGCGGTACAAGAGACCCAGTACTTC.

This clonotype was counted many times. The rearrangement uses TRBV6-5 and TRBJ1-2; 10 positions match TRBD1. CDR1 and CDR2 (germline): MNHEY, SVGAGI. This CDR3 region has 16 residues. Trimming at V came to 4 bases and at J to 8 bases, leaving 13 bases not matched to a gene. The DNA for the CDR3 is TGTGCCAGCAGTTCCCCCGACCTTCCGGGACAGGGGGGCTACACCTTC. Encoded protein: CASSSPDLPGQGGYTF.

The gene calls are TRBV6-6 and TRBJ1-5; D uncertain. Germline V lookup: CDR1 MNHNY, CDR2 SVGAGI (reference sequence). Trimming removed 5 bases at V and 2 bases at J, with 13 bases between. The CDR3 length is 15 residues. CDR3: CASSPGRLGNQPQHF. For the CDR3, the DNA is TGTGCCAGCAGTCCTGGGAGATTGGGCAATCAGCCCCAGCATTTT.

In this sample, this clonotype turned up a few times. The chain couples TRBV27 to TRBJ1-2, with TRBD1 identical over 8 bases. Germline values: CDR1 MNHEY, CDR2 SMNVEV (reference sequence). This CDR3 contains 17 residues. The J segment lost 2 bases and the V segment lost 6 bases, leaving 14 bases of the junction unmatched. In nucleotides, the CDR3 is TGTGCCAGCAGCCTAGGGAGGCAGGGGGCGAGCAACTATGGCTACACCTTC. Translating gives CASSLGRQGASNYGYTF.

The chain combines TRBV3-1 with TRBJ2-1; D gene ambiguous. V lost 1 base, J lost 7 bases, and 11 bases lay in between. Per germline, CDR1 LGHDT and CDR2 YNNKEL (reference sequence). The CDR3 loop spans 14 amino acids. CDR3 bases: TGTGCCAGCAGCCAAGGGACCTACACTAATGAGCAGTTCTTC. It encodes CASSQGTYTNEQFF.

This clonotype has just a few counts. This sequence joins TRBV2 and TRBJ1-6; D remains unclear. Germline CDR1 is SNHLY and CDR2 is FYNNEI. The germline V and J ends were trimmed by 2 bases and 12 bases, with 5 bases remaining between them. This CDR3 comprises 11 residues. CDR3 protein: CASSEFEPLHF. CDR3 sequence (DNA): TGTGCCAGCAGTGAATTCGAACCCCTCCACTTT.

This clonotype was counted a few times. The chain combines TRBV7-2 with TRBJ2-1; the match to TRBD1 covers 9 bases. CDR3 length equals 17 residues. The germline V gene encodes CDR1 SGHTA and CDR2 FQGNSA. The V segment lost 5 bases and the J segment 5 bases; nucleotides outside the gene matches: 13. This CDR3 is CASSGSGTGFPHNEQFF. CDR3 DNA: TGTGCCAGCAGCGGTAGTGGGACAGGGTTCCCTCACAATGAGCAGTTCTTC.

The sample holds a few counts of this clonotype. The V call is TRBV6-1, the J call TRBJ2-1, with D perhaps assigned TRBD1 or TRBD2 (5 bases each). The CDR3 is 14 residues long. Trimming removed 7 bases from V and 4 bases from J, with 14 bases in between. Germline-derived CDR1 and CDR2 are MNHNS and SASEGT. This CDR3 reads CASTRDGSYNEQFF. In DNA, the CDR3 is TGTGCCAGCACCCGGGACGGATCGTACAATGAGCAGTTCTTC.

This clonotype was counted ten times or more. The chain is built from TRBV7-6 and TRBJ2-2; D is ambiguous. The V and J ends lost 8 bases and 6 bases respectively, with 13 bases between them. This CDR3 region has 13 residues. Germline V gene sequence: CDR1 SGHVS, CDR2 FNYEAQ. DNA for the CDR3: TGTGCCAGCCAGGCCCTTCGGTCCGGGGAGCTGTTTTTT. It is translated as CASQALRSGELFF.

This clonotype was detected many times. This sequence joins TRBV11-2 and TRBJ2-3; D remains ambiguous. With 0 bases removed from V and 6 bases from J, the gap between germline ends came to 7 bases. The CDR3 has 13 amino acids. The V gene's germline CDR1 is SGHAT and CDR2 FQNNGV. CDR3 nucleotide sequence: TGTGCCAGCAGCTTAGATATGCCGGATACGCAGTATTTT. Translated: CASSLDMPDTQYF.

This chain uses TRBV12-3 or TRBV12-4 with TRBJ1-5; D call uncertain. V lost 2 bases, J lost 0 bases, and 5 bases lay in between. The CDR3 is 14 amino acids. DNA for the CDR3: TGTGCCAGCAGTTTACTTGGTAGCAATCAGCCCCAGCATTTT. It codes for CASSLLGSNQPQHF.

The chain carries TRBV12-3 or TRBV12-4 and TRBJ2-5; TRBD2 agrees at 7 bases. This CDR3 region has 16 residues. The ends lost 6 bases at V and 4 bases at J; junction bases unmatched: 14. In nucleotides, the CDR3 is TGTGCCAGCAGCTCACTGGGAGGGGCGATAGGAGAGACCCAGTACTTC. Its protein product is CASSSLGGAIGETQYF.

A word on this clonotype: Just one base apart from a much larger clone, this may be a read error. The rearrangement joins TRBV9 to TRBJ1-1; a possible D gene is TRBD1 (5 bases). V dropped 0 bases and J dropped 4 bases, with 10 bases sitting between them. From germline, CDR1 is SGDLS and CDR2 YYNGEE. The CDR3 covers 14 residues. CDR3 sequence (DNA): TGTGCCAGCAGCGTAGACGGGGGAGGCACTGAAGCTTTCTTT. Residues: CASSVDGGGTEAFF.

CDR3 region: CSVEIDRDYEQYF. CDR3 bases: TGCAGCGTTGAAATCGACAGGGATTACGAGCAGTACTTC. V is TRBV29-1 and J is TRBJ2-7, with 7 bases lining up with TRBD1. Unmatched junction bases numbered 5, after V lost 2 bases and J lost 4 bases. The CDR3 is made up of 13 amino acids. The germline V gene has CDR1 SQVTM and CDR2 ANQGSEA.

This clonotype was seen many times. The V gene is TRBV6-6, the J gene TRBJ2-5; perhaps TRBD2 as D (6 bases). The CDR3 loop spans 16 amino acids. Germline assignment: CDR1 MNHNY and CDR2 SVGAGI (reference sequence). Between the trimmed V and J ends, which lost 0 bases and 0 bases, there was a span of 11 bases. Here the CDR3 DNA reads TGTGCCAGCAGTTACTCCAGGGCGGGGTACCAAGAGACCCAGTACTTC. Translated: CASSYSRAGYQETQYF.

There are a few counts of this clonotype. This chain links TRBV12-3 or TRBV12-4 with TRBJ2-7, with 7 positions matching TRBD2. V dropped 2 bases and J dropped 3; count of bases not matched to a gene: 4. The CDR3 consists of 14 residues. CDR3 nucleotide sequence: TGTGCCAGCAGTTTAAGCGGGGCAAGCTACGAGCAGTACTTC. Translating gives CASSLSGASYEQYF.

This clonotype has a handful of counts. CDR3 bases: TGTGCCAGCAGCTTGTCCCGCGGCGATGAGCAGTTCTTC. It is translated as CASSLSRGDEQFF. J is TRBJ2-1 and V is TRBV7-9; D unresolved. Trimming took off 3 bases at V and 8 bases at J, with 11 bases between the two ends. CDR1 SEHNR and CDR2 FQNEAQ come from the germline V gene (reference sequence). CDR3 length equals 13 residues.

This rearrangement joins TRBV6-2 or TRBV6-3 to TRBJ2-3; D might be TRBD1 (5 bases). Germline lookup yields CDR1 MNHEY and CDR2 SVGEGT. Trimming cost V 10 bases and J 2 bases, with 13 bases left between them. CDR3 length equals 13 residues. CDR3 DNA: TGTGCCACCCTCGGACACCTCACAGATACGCAGTATTTT. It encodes CATLGHLTDTQYF.

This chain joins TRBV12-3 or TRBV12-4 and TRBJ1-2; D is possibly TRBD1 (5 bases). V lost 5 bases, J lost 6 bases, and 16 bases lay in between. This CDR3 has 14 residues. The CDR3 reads CASSQPPQGNGYTF. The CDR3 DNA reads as TGTGCCAGCAGTCAACCTCCTCAGGGAAATGGCTACACCTTC.

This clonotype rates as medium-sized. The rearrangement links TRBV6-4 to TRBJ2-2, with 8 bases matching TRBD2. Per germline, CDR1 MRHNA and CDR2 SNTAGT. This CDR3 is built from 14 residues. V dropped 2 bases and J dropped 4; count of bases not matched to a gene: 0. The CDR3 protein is CASSDGTSTGELFF. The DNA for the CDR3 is TGTGCCAGCAGTGACGGGACTAGCACCGGGGAGCTGTTTTTT.

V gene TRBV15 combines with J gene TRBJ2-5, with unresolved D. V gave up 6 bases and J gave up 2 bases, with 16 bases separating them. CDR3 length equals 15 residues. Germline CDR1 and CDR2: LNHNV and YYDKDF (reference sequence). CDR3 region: CATRTGSEAQETQYF. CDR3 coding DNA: TGTGCCACCAGAACGGGCAGCGAAGCGCAAGAGACCCAGTACTTC. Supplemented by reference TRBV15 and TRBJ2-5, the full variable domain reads DAMVIQNPRYQVTQFGKPVTLSCSQTLNHNVMYWYQQKSSQAPKLLFHYYDKDFNNEADTPDNFQSRRPNTSFCFLDIRSPGLGDTAMYLCATRTGSEAQETQYFGPGTRLLVL.

CDR3 nucleotide sequence: TGTGCCAGCAGTGAAAGCTCCTACAATGAGCAGTTCTTC. The encoded protein is CASSESSYNEQFF. This sequence joins TRBV2 and TRBJ2-1; D is unclear. The CDR3 has 13 residues. The V gene's germline CDR1 is SNHLY and CDR2 FYNNEI. The V end was cut by 2 bases, the J end by 0 bases, with 2 bases between.

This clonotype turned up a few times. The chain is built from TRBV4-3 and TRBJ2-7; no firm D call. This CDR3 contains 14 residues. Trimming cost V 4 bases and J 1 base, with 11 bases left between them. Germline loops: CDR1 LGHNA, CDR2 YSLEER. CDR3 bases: TGCGCCAGCAGCCCTAACCTAGGGTCCTACGAGCAGTACGTC. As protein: CASSPNLGSYEQYV.

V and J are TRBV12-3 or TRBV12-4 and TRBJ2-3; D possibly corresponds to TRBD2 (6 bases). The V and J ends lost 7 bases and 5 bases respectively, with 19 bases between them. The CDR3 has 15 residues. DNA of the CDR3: TGTGCCAGCAACTTAGGCGGGGCAACGGGAGATACGCAGTATTTT. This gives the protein CASNLGGATGDTQYF.

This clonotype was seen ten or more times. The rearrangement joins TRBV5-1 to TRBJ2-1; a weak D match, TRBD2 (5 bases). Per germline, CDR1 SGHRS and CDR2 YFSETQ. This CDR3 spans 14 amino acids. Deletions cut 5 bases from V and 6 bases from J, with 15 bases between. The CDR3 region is CASRGVEGFNEQFF. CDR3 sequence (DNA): TGCGCCAGCAGGGGAGTCGAAGGATTCAATGAGCAGTTCTTC.

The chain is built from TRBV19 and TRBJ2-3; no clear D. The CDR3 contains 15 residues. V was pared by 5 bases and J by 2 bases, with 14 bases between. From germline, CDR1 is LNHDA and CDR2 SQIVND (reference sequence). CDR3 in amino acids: CASSGVALFTDTQYF. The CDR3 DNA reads TGTGCCAGTAGTGGCGTGGCCCTGTTCACAGATACGCAGTATTTT. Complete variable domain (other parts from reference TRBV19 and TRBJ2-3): DGGITQSPKYLFRKEGQNVTLSCEQNLNHDAMYWYRQDPGQGLRLIYYSQIVNDFQKGDIAEGYSVSREKKESFPLTVTSAQKNPTAFYLCASSGVALFTDTQYFGPGTRLTVL.

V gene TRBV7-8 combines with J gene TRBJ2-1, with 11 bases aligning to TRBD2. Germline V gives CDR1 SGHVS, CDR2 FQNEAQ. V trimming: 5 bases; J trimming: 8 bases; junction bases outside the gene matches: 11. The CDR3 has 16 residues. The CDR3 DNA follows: TGTGCCAGCAGCCTACGAGGTAGCGGGGGGGTCGATGAGCAGTTCTTC. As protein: CASSLRGSGGVDEQFF.